These T cell receptor beta chains were read from a single sample in a study of regulatory T cells in long-lasting Graves disease. TCRdb re-analysed the multiplex PCR reads in MiXCR, keeping a single row per CDR3 protein. The sample includes 350,000 to 500,000 distinct CDR3 sequences, roughly a fifth of them seen just once. Source: peripheral blood mononuclear cells (PBMCs), taken when the disease was refractory, from a patient treated with antithyroid drugs. The receptors derive from a female donor with Graves disease. Each CDR3 is given with its conserved first and last residue. A D gene is named only where the DNA matches it firmly. Only part of the rows carry a size: once, few, many, or a class if the clone is expanded.

>TRBV28|TRBD2|13|TRBJ2-3|-
TGTGCCAGCAGTGGGGGGGGCACAGATACGCAGTATTTT
CASSGGGTDTQYF
>TRBV20-1|-|18|TRBJ2-6|many
TGCAGTGCCCCCCTCCACCACAACAAGTACTCTGGGGCCAACGTCCTGACTTTC
CSAPLHHNKYSGANVLTF
>TRBV29-1|-|14|TRBJ1-2|many
TGCAGCGTGTCCGGGGGCCCGAAGAGAGACGGCTACACCTTC
CSVSGGPKRDGYTF
>TRBV29-1|-|16|TRBJ1-5|-
TGCAGCGTTGAAGGGGGGGGCCCCAGGGAGAATCAGCCCCAGCATTTT
CSVEGGGPRENQPQHF
>TRBV28|-|16|TRBJ1-1|many
TGTGCCAGCAGAACCCCTCGACAGGCGTTGAACACTGAAGCTTTCTTT
CASRTPRQALNTEAFF
>TRBV2|-|15|TRBJ2-5|many
TGTGCCAGCGAGGCGGGTCGTACCCCCCAAGAGACCCAGTACTTC
CASEAGRTPQETQYF
>TRBV7-9|-|15|TRBJ2-4|many
TGTGCCAGCAGCTTAGTATCGGTAGAACAAAACATTCAGTACTTC
CASSLVSVEQNIQYF
>TRBV5-1|TRBD2|21|TRBJ2-2|few
TGCGCCAGCAGCTTGGATCCGAGATTAACCACTAGCGGGGGGAACACCGGGGAGCTGTTTTTT
CASSLDPRLTTSGGNTGELFF
>TRBV24-1|-|15|TRBJ2-2|-
TGTGCCACCAGTGATCCCTGGTCCAACACCGGGGAGCTGTTTTTT
CATSDPWSNTGELFF
>TRBV2|TRBD1|14|TRBJ1-2|few
TGTGCCAGCAGTGCCCGACAGGGGGCTTTTGGCTACACCTTC
CASSARQGAFGYTF
>TRBV20-1|-|12|TRBJ2-3|few
TGCAGTGCTAGTCCACAGGGAGGTACGCAGTATTTT
CSASPQGGTQYF
>TRBV15|-|15|TRBJ1-5|-
TGTGCCACCAGCAGAGATCTTGGGGGCACGGAGCCCCAGCATTTT
CATSRDLGGTEPQHF